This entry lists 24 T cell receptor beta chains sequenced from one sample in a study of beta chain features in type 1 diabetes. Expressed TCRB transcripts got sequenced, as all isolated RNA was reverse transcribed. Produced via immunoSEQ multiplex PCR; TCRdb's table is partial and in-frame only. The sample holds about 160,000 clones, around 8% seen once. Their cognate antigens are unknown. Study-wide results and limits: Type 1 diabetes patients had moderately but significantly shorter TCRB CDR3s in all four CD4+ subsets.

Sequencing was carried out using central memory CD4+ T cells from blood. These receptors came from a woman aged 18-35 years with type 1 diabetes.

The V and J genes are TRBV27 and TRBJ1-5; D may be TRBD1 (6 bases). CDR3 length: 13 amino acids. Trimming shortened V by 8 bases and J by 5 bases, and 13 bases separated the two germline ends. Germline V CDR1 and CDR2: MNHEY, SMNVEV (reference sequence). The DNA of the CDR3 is TGTGCCAGCGGCGGACAGAGGGATCAGCCCCAGCATTTT. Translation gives CASGGQRDQPQHF.

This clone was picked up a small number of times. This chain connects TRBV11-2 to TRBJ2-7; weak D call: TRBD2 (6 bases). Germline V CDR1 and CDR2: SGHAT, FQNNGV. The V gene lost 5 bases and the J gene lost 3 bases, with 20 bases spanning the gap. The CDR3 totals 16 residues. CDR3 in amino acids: CASSPWGGERGYEQYF. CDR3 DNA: TGTGCCAGCAGCCCCTGGGGCGGGGAAAGAGGCTACGAGCAGTACTTC.

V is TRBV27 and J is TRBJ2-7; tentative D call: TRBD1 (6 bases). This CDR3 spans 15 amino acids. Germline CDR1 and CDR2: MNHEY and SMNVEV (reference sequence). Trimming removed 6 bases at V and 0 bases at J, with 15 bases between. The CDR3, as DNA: TGTGCCAGCAGAGCTAGACAGGTAGACTCCTACGAGCAGTACTTC. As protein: CASRARQVDSYEQYF.

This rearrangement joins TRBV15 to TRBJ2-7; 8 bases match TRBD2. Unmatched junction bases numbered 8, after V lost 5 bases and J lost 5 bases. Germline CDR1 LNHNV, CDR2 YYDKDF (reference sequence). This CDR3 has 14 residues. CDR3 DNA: TGTGCCACCAGCTCTAGCGGGCTAATAAACGAGCAGTACTTC. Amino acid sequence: CATSSSGLINEQYF.

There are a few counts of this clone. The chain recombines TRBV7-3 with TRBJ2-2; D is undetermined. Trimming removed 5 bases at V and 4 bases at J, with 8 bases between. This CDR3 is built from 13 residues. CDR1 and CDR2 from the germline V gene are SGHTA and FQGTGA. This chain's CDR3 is CASSPSGTGELFF. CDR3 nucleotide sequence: TGTGCCAGCAGCCCCTCGGGCACCGGGGAGCTGTTTTTT.

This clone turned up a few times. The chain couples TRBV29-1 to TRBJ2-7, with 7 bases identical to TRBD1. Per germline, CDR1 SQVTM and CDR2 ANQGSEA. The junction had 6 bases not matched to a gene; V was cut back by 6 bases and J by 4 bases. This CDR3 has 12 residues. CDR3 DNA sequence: TGCAGCGTCGACAGGGACGGGTACGAGCAGTACTTC. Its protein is CSVDRDGYEQYF.

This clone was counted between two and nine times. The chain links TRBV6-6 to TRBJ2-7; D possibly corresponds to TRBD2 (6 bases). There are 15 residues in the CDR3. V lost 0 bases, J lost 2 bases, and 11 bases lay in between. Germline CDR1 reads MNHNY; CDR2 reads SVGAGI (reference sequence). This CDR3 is CASSYSGTLTYEQYF. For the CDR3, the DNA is TGTGCCAGCAGTTACTCGGGGACTCTTACCTACGAGCAGTACTTC.

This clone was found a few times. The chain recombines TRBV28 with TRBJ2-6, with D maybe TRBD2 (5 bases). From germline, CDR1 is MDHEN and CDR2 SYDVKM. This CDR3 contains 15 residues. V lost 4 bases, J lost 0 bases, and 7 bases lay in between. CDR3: CASSSGNSGANVLTF. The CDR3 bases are TGTGCCAGCAGTTCCGGGAACTCTGGGGCCAACGTCCTGACTTTC.

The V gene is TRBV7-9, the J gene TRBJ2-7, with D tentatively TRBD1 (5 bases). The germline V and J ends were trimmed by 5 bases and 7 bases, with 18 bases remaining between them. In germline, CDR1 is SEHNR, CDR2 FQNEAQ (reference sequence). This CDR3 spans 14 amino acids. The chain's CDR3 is CASSGHVNREEQYF. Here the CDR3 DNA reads TGTGCCAGCAGCGGACATGTGAACCGCGAGGAGCAGTACTTC. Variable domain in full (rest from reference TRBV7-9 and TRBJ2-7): DTGVSQNPRHKITKRGQNVTFRCDPISEHNRLYWYRQTLGQGPEFLTYFQNEAQLEKSRLLSDRFSAERPKGSFSTLEIQRTEQGDSAMYLCASSGHVNREEQYFGPGTRLTVT.

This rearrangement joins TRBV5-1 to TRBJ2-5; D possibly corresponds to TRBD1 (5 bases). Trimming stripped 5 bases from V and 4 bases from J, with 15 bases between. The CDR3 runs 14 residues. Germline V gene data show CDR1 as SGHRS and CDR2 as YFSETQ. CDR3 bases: TGCGCCAGCAGAAGGGGCGAAGATGGAGAGACCCAGTACTTC. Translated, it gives CASRRGEDGETQYF. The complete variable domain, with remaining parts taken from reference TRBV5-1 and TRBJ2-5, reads KAGVTQTPRYLIKTRGQQVTLSCSPISGHRSVSWYQQTPGQGLQFLFEYFSETQRNKGNFPGRFSGRQFSNSRSEMNVSTLELGDSALYLCASRRGEDGETQYFGPGTRLLVL.

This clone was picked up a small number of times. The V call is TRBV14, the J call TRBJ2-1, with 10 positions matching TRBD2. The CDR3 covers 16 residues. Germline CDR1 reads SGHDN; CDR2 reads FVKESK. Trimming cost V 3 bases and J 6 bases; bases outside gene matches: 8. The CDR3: CASSHFSGGAGNEQFF. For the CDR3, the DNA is TGTGCCAGCAGCCACTTCAGCGGGGGGGCGGGCAATGAGCAGTTCTTC.

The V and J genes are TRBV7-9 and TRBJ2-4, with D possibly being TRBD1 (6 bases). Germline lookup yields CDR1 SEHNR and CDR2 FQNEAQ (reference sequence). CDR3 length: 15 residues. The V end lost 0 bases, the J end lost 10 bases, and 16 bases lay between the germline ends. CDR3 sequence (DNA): TGTGCCAGCAGCTTAGCGGTGGCGCAGAGGGGGATTCAGTACTTC. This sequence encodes CASSLAVAQRGIQYF.

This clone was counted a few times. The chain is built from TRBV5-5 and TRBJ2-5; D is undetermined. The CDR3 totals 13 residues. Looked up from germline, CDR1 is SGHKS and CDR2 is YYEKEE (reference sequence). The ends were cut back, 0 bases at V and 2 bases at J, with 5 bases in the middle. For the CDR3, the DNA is TGTGCCAGCAGCTTGGCAGCGCAAGAGACCCAGTACTTC. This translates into CASSLAAQETQYF. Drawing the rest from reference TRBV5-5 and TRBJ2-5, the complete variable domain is DAGVTQSPTHLIKTRGQQVTLRCSPISGHKSVSWYQQVLGQGPQFIFQYYEKEERGRGNFPDRFSARQFPNYSSELNVNALLLGDSALYLCASSLAAQETQYFGPGTRLLVL.

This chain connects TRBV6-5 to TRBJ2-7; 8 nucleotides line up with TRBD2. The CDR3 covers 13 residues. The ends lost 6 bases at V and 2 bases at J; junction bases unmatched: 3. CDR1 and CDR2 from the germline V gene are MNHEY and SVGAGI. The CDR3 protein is CASSGGGTYEQYF. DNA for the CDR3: TGTGCCAGCAGCGGCGGGGGGACCTACGAGCAGTACTTC.

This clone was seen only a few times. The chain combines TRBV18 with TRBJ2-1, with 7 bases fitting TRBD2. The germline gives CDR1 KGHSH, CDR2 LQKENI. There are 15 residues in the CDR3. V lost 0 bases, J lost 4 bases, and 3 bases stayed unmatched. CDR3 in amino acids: CASSPPGGEYNEQFF. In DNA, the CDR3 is TGTGCCAGCTCACCACCGGGGGGGGAGTACAATGAGCAGTTCTTC.

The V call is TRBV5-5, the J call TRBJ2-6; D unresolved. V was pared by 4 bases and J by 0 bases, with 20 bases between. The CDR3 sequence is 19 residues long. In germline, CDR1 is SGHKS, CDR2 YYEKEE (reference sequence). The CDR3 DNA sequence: TGTGCCAGCAGCCCACACCCCCAGTCGATAAACTCTGGGGCCAACGTCCTGACTTTC. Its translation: CASSPHPQSINSGANVLTF.

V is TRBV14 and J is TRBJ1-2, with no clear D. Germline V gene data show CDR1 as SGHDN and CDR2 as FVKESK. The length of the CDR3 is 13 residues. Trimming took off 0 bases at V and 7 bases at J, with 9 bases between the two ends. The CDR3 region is CASSQDQVVGYTF. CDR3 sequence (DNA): TGTGCCAGCAGCCAAGACCAGGTCGTTGGCTACACCTTC.

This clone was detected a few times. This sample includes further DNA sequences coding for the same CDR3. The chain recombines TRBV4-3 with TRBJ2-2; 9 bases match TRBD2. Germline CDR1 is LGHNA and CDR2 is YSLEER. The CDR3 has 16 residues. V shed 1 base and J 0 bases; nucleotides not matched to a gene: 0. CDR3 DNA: TGCGCCAGCAGCCAAGCTAGCGGGGCGAACACCGGGGAGCTGTTTTTT. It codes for CASSQASGANTGELFF.

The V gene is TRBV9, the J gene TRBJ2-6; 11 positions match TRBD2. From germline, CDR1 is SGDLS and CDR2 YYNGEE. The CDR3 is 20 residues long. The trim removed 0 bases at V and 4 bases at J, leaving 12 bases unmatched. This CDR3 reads CASSVALAGGWTSGANVLTF. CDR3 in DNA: TGTGCCAGCAGCGTAGCCCTAGCGGGGGGTTGGACCTCCGGGGCCAACGTCCTGACTTTC. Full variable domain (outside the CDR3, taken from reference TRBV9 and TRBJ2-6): DSGVTQTPKHLITATGQRVTLRCSPRSGDLSVYWYQQSLDQGLQFLIQYYNGEERAKGNILERFSAQQFPDLHSELNLSSLELGDSALYFCASSVALAGGWTSGANVLTFGAGSRLTVL.

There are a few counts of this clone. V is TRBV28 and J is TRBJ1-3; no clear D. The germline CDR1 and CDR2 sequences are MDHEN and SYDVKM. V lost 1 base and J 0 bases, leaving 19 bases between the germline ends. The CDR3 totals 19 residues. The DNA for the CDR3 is TGTGCCAGCAGTTTATTCGGGTTCGGCAGCCAGAGCTCTGGAAACACCATATATTTT. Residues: CASSLFGFGSQSSGNTIYF.

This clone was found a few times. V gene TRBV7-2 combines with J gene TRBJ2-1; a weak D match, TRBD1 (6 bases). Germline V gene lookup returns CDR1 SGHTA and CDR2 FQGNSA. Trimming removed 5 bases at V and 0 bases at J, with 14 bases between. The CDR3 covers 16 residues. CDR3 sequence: CASSAQGPGSYNEQFF. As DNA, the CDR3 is TGTGCCAGCAGCGCACAGGGTCCGGGCTCCTACAATGAGCAGTTCTTC.

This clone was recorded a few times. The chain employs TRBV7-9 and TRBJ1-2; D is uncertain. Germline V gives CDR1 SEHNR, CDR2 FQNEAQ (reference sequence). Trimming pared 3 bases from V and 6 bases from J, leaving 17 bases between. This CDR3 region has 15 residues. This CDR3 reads CASSFLSAGYNGYTF. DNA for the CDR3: TGTGCCAGCAGCTTTTTGTCGGCCGGGTATAATGGCTACACCTTC.

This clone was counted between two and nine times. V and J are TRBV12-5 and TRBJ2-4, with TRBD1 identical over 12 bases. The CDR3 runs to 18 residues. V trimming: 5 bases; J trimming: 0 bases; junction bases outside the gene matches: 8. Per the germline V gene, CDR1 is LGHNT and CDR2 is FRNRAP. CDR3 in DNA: TGTGCTAGTGGTCCCGGGACAGGGGGCGAACTAGCCAAAAACATTCAGTACTTC. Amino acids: CASGPGTGGELAKNIQYF.

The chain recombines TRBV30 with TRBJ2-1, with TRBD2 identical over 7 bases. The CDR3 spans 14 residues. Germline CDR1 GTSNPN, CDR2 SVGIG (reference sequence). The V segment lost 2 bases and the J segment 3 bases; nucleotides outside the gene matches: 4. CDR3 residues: CAWSSGTGYNEQFF. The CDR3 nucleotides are TGTGCCTGGAGTAGCGGGACGGGCTACAATGAGCAGTTCTTC.